These 2 T cell receptor beta chains were all obtained from the same sample, sequenced in a study of tumor and adjacent non-tumor tissue in lung cancer. The library came from three nested PCR rounds adapted from ARM-PCR protocols. TCRdb ran MiXCR on the multiplex PCR reads and lists one entry per CDR3 protein. The sample consists of 75,000 to 95,000 distinct CDR3 sequences, roughly 66% of them appearing once. No cell sorting was done before RNA was extracted from the tissue. Material for sequencing was lung tumor tissue. Every receptor here comes from a man between 60 and 70 years old with non-small cell lung cancer.

Details on this clonotype: One end of the junction varies from germline; a read error may be responsible. The chain links TRBV11-2 to TRBJ2-2, with D maybe TRBD2 (5 bases). Germline V gene data show CDR1 as SGHAT and CDR2 as FQNNGV. The CDR3 has 15 amino acids. This CDR3 is CASSHRVENTGELFF. The CDR3, as DNA: TGTGCCAGCAGCCACCGTGTCGAGAACACCGGGGAGCTCTTTTTT.

The sample holds many counts of this clonotype. The chain carries TRBV4-2 and TRBJ2-2, with D maybe TRBD1 (5 bases). Trimming shortened V by 0 bases and J by 0 bases, and 11 bases separated the two germline ends. Germline loops: CDR1 LGHNA, CDR2 YNFKEQ. This CDR3 is built from 17 residues. CDR3 bases: TGTGCCAGCAGCCAAGATAGGGGATTTCCGAACACCGGGGAGCTGTTTTTT. It is translated as CASSQDRGFPNTGELFF.